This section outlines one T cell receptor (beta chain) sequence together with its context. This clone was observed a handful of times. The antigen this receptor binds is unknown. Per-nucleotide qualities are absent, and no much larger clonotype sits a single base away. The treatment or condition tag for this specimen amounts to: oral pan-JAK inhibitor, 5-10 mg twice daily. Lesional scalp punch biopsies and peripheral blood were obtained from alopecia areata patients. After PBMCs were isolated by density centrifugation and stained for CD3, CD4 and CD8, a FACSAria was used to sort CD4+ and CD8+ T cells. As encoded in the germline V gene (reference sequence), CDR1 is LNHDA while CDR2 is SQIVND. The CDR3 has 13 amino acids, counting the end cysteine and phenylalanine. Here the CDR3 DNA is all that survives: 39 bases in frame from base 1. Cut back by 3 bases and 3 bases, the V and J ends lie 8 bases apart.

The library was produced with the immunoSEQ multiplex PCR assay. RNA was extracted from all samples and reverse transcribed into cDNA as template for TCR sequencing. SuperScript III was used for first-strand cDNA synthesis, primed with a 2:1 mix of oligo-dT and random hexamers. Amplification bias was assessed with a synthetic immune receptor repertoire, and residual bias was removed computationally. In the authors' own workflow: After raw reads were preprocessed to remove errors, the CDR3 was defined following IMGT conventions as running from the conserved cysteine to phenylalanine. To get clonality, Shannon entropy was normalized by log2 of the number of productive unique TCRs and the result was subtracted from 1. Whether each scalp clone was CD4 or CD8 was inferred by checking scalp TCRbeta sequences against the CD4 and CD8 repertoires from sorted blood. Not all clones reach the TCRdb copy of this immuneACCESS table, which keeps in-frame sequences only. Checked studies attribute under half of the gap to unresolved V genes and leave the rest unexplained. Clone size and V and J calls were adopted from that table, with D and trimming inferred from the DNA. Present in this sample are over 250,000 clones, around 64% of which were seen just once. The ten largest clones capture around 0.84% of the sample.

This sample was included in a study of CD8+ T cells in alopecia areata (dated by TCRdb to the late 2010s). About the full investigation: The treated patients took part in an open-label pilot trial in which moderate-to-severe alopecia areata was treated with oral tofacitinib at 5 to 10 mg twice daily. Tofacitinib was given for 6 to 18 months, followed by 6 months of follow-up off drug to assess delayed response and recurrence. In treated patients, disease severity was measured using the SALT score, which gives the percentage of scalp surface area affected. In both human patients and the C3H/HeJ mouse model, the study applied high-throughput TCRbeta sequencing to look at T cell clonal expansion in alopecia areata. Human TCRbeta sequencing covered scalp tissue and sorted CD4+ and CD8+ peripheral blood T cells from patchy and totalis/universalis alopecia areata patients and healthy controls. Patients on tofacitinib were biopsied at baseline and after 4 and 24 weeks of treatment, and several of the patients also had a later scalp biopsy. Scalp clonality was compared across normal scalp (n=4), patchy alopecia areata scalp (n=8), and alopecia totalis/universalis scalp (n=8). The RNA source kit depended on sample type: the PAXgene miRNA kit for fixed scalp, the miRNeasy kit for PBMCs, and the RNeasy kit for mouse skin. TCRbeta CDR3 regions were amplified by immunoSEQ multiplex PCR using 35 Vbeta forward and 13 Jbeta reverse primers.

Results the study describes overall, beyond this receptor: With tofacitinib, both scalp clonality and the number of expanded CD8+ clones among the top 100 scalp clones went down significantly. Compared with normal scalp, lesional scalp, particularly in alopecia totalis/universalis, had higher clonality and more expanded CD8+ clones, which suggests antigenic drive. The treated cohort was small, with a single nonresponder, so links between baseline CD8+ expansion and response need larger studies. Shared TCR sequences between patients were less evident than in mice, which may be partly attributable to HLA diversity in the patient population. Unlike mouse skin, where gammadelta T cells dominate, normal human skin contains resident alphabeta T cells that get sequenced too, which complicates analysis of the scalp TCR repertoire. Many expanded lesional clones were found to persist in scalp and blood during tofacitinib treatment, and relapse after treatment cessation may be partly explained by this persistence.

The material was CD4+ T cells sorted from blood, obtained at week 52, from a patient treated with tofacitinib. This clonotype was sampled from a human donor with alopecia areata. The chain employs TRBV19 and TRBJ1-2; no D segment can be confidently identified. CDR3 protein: CASSMGGDYGYTF. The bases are TGTGCCAGTAGTATGGGCGGCGACTATGGCTACACCTTC. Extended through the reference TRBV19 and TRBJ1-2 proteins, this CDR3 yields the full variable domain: DGGITQSPKYLFRKEGQNVTLSCEQNLNHDAMYWYRQDPGQGLRLIYYSQIVNDFQKGDIAEGYSVSREKKESFPLTVTSAQKNPTAFYLCASSMGGDYGYTFGSGTRLTVV.